What follows is one T cell receptor beta chain and its context. This receptor's antigen is unknown. No quality values exist for individual bases; no much larger clone is one base distant. The CDR3 has 15 amino acids, counting the end cysteine and phenylalanine. The entry retains the CDR3 DNA only, 45 bases that are in frame from base 1. The germline V gene yields SGHAT for CDR1 and FQNNGV for CDR2. From V the trimming removes 5 bases and from J it removes 5 bases, while the gene matches leave 8 bases of the junction unaccounted for. The entry originates in a study of OX40 agonist ivuxolimab in advanced cancers. As for the study more broadly: Ivuxolimab was an agonistic, fully human IgG2 monoclonal antibody directed against OX40 (CD134), a costimulatory receptor. Intravenous ivuxolimab was administered to patients every 2 weeks at six dose levels: 0.01, 0.1, 0.3, 1.5, 3 and 10 mg/kg. Among the 50 to 55 dose-escalation patients, about 19 had hepatocellular carcinoma, around 15 melanoma, 9 renal cell carcinoma and 9 head and neck cancer. In the dose-escalation cohort, more than 75% of patients were male, and the mean age was about 55 years, with a range of about 23 to 85. Patients were allowed to have had prior anti-PD-1, anti-PD-L1 or anti-CTLA-4 therapy, and around 37% of the dose-escalation patients had previously received checkpoint inhibitors. Partial responses were achieved by three dose-escalation patients, of whom one had hepatocellular carcinoma and two had cutaneous melanoma. Peripheral TCRbeta sequencing was intended to test whether TCR sequence diversity was altered and clonal T-cell expansion was caused by ivuxolimab. The paper covers the monotherapy dose-escalation part of the phase I ivuxolimab trial, which included N ≈ 57 patients.

The full study reports these points: In partial responders in the 0.1-3.0 mg/kg groups, normalized peripheral clonal expansion was found to be among the lowest, especially among CD8+ T cells. Antigen specificity was not determined for the clonally expanded peripheral T cells. After ivuxolimab, expanded clones were on average more numerous among CD8+ T cells than among CD4+ T cells. At doses of 0.1 to 3.0 mg/kg, clonal expansion of both CD4+ and CD8+ T cells in blood was seen between baseline and week 6. Low levels of normalized T-cell clonal expansion were also seen in some patients who did not respond.

The trial excluded patients who had a history of autoimmune disease or who were on systemic immunosuppression. In every dose cohort, peripheral blood was drawn for TCR sequencing at baseline, cycle 4 day 1, and cycle 7 day 1. The samples were taken from a phase I, first-in-human, multicenter, open-label dose-escalation trial of ivuxolimab. Adults with locally advanced or metastatic melanoma, renal cell carcinoma, hepatocellular carcinoma or head and neck squamous cell carcinoma were enrolled in the trial. Before TCR sequencing, CD4+ T cells and CD8+ T cells from peripheral blood were sorted into separate populations. To sequence the TCRbeta CDR3 region, genomic DNA was isolated from the sorted cells. TCRbeta CDR3 regions were sequenced using the immunoSEQ Assay. The immuneACCESS repertoire file appears here via TCRdb, limited to in-frame rearrangements. These files lack a portion of the clones; in checked studies, under half of the deficit traces to unresolved V genes, and the cause of the others is not known. Here the sample has 80,000 to 95,000 clones; around nine tenths occur a single time. Over 1.2% of the sample goes to the ten largest clones.

This receptor was identified in an adult with an advanced solid tumor such as melanoma, head and neck, liver or kidney cancer. The chain employs TRBV11-2 and TRBJ2-2; 7 bases in the middle match TRBD1. The source was CD4+ or CD8+ T cells sorted from blood, collected in a trial of the OX40 agonist ivuxolimab. The DNA reads as follows: TGTGCCAGCAGCCTACAGGGGCCGAGGACCGGGGAGCTGTTTTTT. Translation gives CASSLQGPRTGELFF.